Listed below are T cell receptor beta chains from one sample, sequenced in a study of glioma-infiltrating T cells. TCRdb redid the calling of the multiplex PCR reads with MiXCR, one entry per CDR3 protein. The table includes some 85,000 distinct CDR3 sequences, about a quarter detected once. The sample taken for sequencing was glioma tissue, nonneoplastic brain tissue, or PBMCs (not recorded which). All receptors derive from a human donor with low-grade glioma or glioblastoma, undergoing nonglioma brain surgery, or in good health (not recorded which). CDR3s include the opening cysteine and the closing phenylalanine or tryptophan. Fields, in order: clone size, D gene, J gene, CDR3 length, V gene, CDR3 protein, CDR3 DNA. D genes are given only for firm matches. The size field is filled for only some rows; it gives once, few, many or a size class.

many,-,TRBJ1-6,14,TRBV19,CASTQDLRNSPLHF,TGTGCCAGTACCCAGGACCTAAGAAATTCACCCCTCCACTTT
many,-,TRBJ1-1,14,TRBV7-9,CASSLMLLGDEAFF,TGTGCCAGCAGCTTAATGTTGCTGGGAGATGAAGCTTTCTTT
few,-,TRBJ1-2,14,TRBV29-1,CSVEEGGTIGGYTF,TGCAGCGTTGAAGAAGGGGGGACTATCGGTGGCTACACCTTC
many,TRBD1,TRBJ2-7,13,TRBV5-4,CASSSRDRYEQYF,TGTGCCAGCAGCTCCCGGGACAGATACGAGCAGTACTTC
-,-,TRBJ2-5,13,TRBV29-1,CSVADRSQETQYF,TGCAGCGTGGCTGACAGAAGTCAAGAGACCCAGTACTTC
few,TRBD1,TRBJ2-5,15,TRBV18,CASSPGTGRGETQYF,TGTGCCAGCTCACCGGGGACAGGTCGAGGAGAGACCCAGTACTTC
many,TRBD1,TRBJ2-7,16,TRBV15,CATSRSASDRDHEQYF,TGTGCCACCAGCAGATCGGCGTCGGACAGGGACCACGAGCAGTACTTC
many,TRBD2,TRBJ2-5,14,TRBV6-1,CASMNPGGGETQYF,TGTGCCAGCATGAATCCGGGGGGAGGGGAGACCCAGTACTTC
-,-,TRBJ1-1,14,TRBV5-4,CASSFTGGGTEAFF,TGTGCCAGCAGCTTTACAGGTGGTGGCACTGAAGCTTTCTTT
many,-,TRBJ1-6,15,TRBV18,CASSFRQANNSPLHF,TGTGCCAGCTCATTTCGACAGGCCAATAATTCACCCCTCCACTTT
many,TRBD2,TRBJ2-3,14,TRBV7-6,CASSHSGGVDTQYF,TGTGCCAGCAGCCACAGCGGGGGGGTGGATACGCAGTATTTT
many,-,TRBJ2-7,13,TRBV29-1,CSVNDRFSYEQYF,TGCAGCGTCAATGACAGGTTCTCCTACGAGCAGTACTTC
many,-,TRBJ1-2,13,TRBV12-3/TRBV12-4,CASSLRGRDGYTF,TGTGCCAGCAGTTTACGGGGTAGGGATGGCTACACCTTC
few,-,TRBJ2-7,11,TRBV29-1,CSVETGYEQYF,TGCAGCGTTGAAACTGGATACGAGCAGTACTTC
-,-,TRBJ2-7,14,TRBV5-1,CASSPRWESYEQYF,TGCGCCAGCAGCCCGAGATGGGAGTCCTACGAGCAGTACTTC
many,-,TRBJ1-1,16,TRBV7-2,CASSLAPGGKNTEAFF,TGTGCCAGCAGCTTAGCGCCGGGGGGCAAGAACACTGAAGCTTTCTTT
-,-,TRBJ2-1,14,TRBV6-1,CARHAWTVTYEQFF,TGTGCCCGCCACGCCTGGACTGTCACCTACGAGCAGTTCTTC
many,TRBD2,TRBJ2-3,17,TRBV6-1,CASSSPRGSGATDTQYF,TGTGCCAGCAGCTCCCCCCGGGGGAGCGGGGCCACAGATACGCAGTATTTT
few,-,TRBJ2-1,13,TRBV14,CASSEIGGGEQFF,TGTGCCAGCAGCGAAATTGGGGGCGGTGAGCAGTTCTTC
many,-,TRBJ2-7,12,TRBV27,CASSLSGYEQYF,TGTGCCAGCAGTTTATCAGGGTACGAGCAGTACTTC
many,-,TRBJ2-7,12,TRBV20-1,CSATKQGYEQYF,TGCAGTGCTACCAAACAGGGCTACGAGCAGTACTTC
-,-,TRBJ2-2,17,TRBV19,CASKPRGAYPNTGELFF,TGTGCCAGTAAACCGAGGGGGGCTTATCCGAACACCGGGGAGCTGTTTTTT
many,TRBD1,TRBJ2-3,15,TRBV19,CATKDRPGRTDTQYF,TGTGCCACCAAGGACAGGCCGGGCCGCACAGATACGCAGTATTTT
many,-,TRBJ2-7,15,TRBV15,CATSREGRGTYEQYF,TGTGCCACCAGCAGAGAGGGCAGGGGCACTTACGAGCAGTACTTC
many,-,TRBJ2-5,14,TRBV6-2/TRBV6-3,CASSYSNERGTQYF,TGTGCCAGCAGTTACTCGAACGAGAGAGGGACCCAGTACTTC
-,-,TRBJ1-4,16,TRBV5-1,CASSLPGRATNEKLFF,TGCGCCAGCAGCCTCCCTGGAAGGGCGACTAATGAAAAACTGTTTTTT
-,-,TRBJ2-2,16,TRBV19,CASRFRGSGGTGELFF,TGTGCCAGTCGATTCAGGGGATCCGGGGGCACCGGGGAGCTGTTTTTT
-,-,TRBJ2-7,13,TRBV6-1,CASSFDRAGEQYF,TGTGCCAGCAGCTTCGACAGGGCGGGGGAGCAGTACTTC
once,-,TRBJ1-5,14,TRBV12-3/TRBV12-4,CASSLRKSNQPQHF,TGTGCCAGCAGTCTTCGGAAGTCCAATCAGCCCCAGCATTTT
many,-,TRBJ1-3,14,TRBV12-3/TRBV12-4,CASSLDRIGNTIYF,TGTGCCAGCAGTTTAGACAGGATTGGAAACACCATATATTTT
many,TRBD1,TRBJ1-5,14,TRBV27,CASRDRFYNQPQHF,TGTGCCAGCCGGGACAGGTTCTACAATCAGCCCCAGCATTTT
-,-,TRBJ1-5,14,TRBV7-2,CASSLAPLNQPKNF,TGTGCCAGCAGCTTAGCCCCTCTCAATCAGCCAAAGAATTTT
many,-,TRBJ2-1,14,TRBV4-1,CASSQVTYIGGQFF,TGCGCCAGCAGCCAAGTTACGTACATCGGGGGACAGTTCTTC
many,TRBD1,TRBJ2-3,15,TRBV12-3/TRBV12-4,CASSLVQGNTDTQYF,TGTGCCAGCAGTTTAGTACAGGGGAACACAGATACGCAGTATTTT
-,TRBD1,TRBJ1-1,14,TRBV6-1,CASRPWTGEAGAFF,TGTGCCAGCAGGCCCTGGACAGGGGAAGCGGGGGCTTTCTTT
many,-,TRBJ2-7,14,TRBV6-1,CASSEADSSYEQYF,TGTGCCAGCAGTGAAGCGGACAGCTCCTACGAGCAGTACTTC
many,-,TRBJ2-3,16,TRBV20-1,CSAPRTGALRTDTQYF,TGCAGTGCGCCCCGGACTGGAGCGTTACGCACAGATACGCAGTATTTT
many,TRBD2,TRBJ2-1,17,TRBV7-6,CASSPSPRAGGNNEQFF,TGTGCCAGCAGCCCCTCCCCCCGCGCGGGGGGAAACAATGAGCAGTTCTTC
many,-,TRBJ2-1,12,TRBV6-6,CASSYGYNEQFF,TGTGCCAGCAGTTACGGGTACAATGAGCAGTTCTTC